This TCR beta chain stems from a study of blood T cell repertoires in COVID-19. Overall study: T cells, B-cell-depleted T cells, or PBMCs provided the cDNA or gDNA that served as material.

Using immunoSEQ multiplex PCR, the repertoire was profiled, and TCRdb retains in-frame clones only, with some absent. The table shows around 58,000 clones, with approximately 90% occurring only once. The study recruited people aged 18 to 89 years across about two dozen US areas. The germline V and J ends were trimmed by 6 bases and 2 bases, with 14 bases remaining between them. Germline loops: CDR1 ENHRY, CDR2 SYGVKD. This CDR3 is 14 amino acids long. This receptor was obtained from a middle-aged woman who had recovered from COVID-19. The specimen sequenced was PBMCs or T cells enriched from blood (not recorded which). J is TRBJ2-7 and V is TRBV10-3; D is perhaps TRBD2 (5 bases). The CDR3 nucleotides are TGTGCCATCAGGAGGGTAGCCACGACCTACGAGCAGTACTTC. It is translated as CAIRRVATTYEQYF.